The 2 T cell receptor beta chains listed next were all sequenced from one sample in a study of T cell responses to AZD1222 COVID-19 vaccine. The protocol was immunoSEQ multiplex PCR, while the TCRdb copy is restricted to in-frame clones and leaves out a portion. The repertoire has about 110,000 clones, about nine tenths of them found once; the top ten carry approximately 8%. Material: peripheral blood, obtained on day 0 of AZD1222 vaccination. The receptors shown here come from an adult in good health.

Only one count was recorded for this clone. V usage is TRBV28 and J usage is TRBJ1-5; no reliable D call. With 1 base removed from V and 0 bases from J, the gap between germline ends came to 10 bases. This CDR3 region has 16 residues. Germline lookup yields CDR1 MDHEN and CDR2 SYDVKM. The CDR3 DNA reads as TGTGCCAGCAGTTTATCGCCACTCAATAGCAATCAGCCCCAGCATTTT. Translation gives CASSLSPLNSNQPQHF.

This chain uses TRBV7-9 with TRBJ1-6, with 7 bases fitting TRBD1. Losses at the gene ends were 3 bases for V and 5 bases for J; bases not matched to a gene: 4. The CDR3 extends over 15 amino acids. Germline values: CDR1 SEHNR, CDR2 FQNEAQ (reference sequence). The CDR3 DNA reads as TGTGCCAGCAGCTTTGAGGACAGGAATAATTCACCCCTCCACTTT. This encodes CASSFEDRNNSPLHF.